This T cell receptor (beta chain) was sequenced for a study of T cell responses to AZD1222 COVID-19 vaccine. General study points: The donor group comprised mostly white British people and more females; the analysis possibly underestimated clonal diversity. It was only after the peak T cell response that any repertoires were sampled. Recipients of two AZD1222 doses showed rising Spike-specific TCR breadth and depth.

Assay used: immunoSEQ multiplex PCR; TCRdb lists only in-frame clones, some missing. The table has 180,000 or so clones, about 91% seen once. Comments on this clone: Antigen unknown.

Second doses were pooled across both intervals (about 4 or about 12 weeks). The sequence derives from an adult who received the AZD1222 COVID-19 vaccine. Sequenced here: peripheral blood, sampled 28 days after the second AZD1222 dose.

As DNA, the CDR3 is TGCGCCAGCAGTATGACAGGGCGGGCCGGGGAGCTGTTTTTT. Translated: CASSMTGRAGELFF. The chain couples TRBV10-2 to TRBJ2-2; 7 nucleotides align to TRBD1. V shed 5 bases and J 6 bases; nucleotides not matched to a gene: 6. The CDR3 length is 14 residues. Germline CDR1 WSHSY, CDR2 SAAADI.